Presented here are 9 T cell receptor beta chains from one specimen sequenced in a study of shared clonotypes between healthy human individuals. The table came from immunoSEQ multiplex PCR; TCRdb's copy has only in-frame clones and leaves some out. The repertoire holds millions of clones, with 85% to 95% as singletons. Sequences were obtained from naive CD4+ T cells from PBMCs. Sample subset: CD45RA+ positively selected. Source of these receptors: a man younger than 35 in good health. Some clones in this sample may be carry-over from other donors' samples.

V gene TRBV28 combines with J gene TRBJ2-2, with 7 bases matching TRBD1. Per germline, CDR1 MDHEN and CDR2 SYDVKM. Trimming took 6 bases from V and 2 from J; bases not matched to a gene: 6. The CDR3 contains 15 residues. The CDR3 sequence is CASRLGTVNTGELFF. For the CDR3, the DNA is TGTGCCAGCAGGCTCGGGACAGTTAACACCGGGGAGCTGTTTTTT.

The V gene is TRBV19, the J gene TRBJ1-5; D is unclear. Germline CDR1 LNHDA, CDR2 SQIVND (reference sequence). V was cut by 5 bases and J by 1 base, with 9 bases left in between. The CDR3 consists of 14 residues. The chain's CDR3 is CASSPRRSNQPQHF. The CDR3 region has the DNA TGTGCCAGTAGTCCCCGACGGAGCAATCAGCCCCAGCATTTT.

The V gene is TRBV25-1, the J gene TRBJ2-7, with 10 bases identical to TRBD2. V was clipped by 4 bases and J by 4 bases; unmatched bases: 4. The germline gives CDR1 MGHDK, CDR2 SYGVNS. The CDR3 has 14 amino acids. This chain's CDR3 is CASSGVAGGYEQYF. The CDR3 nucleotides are TGTGCCAGCAGTGGAGTAGCGGGAGGATACGAGCAGTACTTC.

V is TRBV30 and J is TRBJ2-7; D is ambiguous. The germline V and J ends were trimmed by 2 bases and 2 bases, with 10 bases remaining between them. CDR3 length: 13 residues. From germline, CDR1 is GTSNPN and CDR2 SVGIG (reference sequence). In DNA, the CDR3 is TGTGCCTGGAGTCACGGGCCCACCTACGAGCAGTACTTC. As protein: CAWSHGPTYEQYF.

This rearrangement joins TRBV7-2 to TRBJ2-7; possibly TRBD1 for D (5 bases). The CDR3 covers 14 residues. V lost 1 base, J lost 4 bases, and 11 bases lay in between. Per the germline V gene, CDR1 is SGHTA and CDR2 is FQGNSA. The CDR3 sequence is CASSLGAGMYEQYF. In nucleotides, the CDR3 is TGTGCCAGCAGCTTAGGGGCAGGGATGTACGAGCAGTACTTC.

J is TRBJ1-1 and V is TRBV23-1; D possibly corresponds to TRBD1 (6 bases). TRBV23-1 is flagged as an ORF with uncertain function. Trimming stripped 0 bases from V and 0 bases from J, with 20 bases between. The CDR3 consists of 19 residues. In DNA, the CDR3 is TGCGCCAGCAGTCAATCGGGGGGGCAGGAGCTCCCTCTGAACACTGAAGCTTTCTTT. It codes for CASSQSGGQELPLNTEAFF.

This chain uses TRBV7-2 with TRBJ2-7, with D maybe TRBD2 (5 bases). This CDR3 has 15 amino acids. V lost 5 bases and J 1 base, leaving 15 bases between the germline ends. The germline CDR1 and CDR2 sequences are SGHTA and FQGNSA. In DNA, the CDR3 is TGTGCCAGCAGCCCTTCGAGGACTGGGTCCTACGAGCAGTACTTC. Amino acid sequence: CASSPSRTGSYEQYF.

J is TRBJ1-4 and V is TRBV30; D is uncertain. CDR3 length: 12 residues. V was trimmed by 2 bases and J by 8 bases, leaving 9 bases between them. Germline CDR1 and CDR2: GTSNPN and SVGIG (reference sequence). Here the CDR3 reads CAWSRLGEKLFF. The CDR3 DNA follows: TGTGCCTGGAGTCGCCTAGGGGAAAAACTGTTTTTT. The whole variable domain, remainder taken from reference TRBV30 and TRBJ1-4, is SQTIHQWPATLVQPVGSPLSLECTVEGTSNPNLYWYRQAAGRGLQLLFYSVGIGQISSEVPQNLSASRPQDRQFILSSKKLLLSDSGFYLCAWSRLGEKLFFGSGTQLSVL.

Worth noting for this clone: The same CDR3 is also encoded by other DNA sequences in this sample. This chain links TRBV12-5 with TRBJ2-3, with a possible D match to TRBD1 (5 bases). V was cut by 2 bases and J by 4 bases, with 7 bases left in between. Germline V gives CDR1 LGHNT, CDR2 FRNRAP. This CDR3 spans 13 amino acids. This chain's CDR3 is CASGLQGADTQYF. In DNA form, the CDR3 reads TGTGCTAGTGGTTTGCAGGGTGCAGATACGCAGTATTTT.